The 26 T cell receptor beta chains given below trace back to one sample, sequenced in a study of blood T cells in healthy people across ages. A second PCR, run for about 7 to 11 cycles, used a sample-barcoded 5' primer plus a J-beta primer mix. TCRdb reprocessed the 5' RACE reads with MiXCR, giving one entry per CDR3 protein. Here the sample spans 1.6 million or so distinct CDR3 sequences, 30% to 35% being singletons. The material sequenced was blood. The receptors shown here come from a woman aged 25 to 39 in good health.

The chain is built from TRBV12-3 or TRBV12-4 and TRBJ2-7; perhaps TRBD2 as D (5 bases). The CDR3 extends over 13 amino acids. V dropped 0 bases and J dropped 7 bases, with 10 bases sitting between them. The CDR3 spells CASSLAETGEQYF. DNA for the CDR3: TGTGCCAGCAGTTTAGCAGAAACGGGAGAGCAGTACTTC.

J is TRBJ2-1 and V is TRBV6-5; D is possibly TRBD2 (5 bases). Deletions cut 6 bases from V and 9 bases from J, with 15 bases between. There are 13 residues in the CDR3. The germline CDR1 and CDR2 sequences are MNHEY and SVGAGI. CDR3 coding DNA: TGTGCCAGCAGACGCGCCGGGGAACCTGAGCAGTTCTTC. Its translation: CASRRAGEPEQFF.

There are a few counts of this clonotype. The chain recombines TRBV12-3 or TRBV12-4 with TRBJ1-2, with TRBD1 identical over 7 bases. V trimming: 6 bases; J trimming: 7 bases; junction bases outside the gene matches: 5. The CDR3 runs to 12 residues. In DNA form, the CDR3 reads TGTGCCAGCAGCATGACAGGGATTGGCTACACCTTC. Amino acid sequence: CASSMTGIGYTF.

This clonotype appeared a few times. The CDR3 bases are TGTGCCAGCAGGAGCAGGGTTGGGAGCTCCTACGAGCAGTACTTC. Its translation: CASRSRVGSSYEQYF. The chain employs TRBV6-1 and TRBJ2-7; D tentatively reads TRBD1 or TRBD2 (5 bases each). The V gene lost 6 bases and the J gene lost 0 bases, with 15 bases spanning the gap. The CDR3 totals 15 residues. Germline loops: CDR1 MNHNS, CDR2 SASEGT.

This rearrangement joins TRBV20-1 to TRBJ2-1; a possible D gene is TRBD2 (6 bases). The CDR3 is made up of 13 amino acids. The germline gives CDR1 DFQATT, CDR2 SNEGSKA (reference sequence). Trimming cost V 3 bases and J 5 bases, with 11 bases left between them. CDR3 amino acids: CSASRPGDNEQFF. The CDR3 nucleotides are TGCAGTGCTAGTAGGCCGGGGGACAATGAGCAGTTCTTC.

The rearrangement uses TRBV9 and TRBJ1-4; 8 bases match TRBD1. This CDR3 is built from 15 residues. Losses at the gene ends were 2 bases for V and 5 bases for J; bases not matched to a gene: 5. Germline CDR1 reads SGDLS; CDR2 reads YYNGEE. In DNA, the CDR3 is TGTGCCAGCAGCGTTTGGGACAGGAAAAATGAAAAACTGTTTTTT. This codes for CASSVWDRKNEKLFF.

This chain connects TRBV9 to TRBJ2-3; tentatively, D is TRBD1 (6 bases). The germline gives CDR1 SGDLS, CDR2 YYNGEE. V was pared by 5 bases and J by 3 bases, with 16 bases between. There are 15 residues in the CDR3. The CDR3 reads CASSETGSETDTQYF. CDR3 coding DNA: TGTGCCAGCAGTGAAACAGGGAGTGAAACAGATACGCAGTATTTT.

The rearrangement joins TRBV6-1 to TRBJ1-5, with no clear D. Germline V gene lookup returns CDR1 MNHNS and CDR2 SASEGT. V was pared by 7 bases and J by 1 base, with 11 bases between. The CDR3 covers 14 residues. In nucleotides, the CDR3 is TGTGCCAGCAACATAGGAGGCAGCAATCAGCCCCAGCATTTT. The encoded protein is CASNIGGSNQPQHF.

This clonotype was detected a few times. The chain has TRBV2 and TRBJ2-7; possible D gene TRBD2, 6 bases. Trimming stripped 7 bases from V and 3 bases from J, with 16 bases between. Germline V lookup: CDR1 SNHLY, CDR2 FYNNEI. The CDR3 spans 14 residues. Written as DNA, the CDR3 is TGTGCCAGCAATCGGAGGGACCGAGGCTACGAGCAGTACTTC. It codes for CASNRRDRGYEQYF.

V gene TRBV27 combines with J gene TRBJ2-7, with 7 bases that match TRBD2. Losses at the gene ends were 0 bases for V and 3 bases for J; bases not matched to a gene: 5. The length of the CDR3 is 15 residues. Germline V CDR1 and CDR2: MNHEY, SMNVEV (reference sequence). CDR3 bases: TGTGCCAGCAGTTTATCATTGCGGGGGAACTACGAGCAGTACTTC. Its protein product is CASSLSLRGNYEQYF.

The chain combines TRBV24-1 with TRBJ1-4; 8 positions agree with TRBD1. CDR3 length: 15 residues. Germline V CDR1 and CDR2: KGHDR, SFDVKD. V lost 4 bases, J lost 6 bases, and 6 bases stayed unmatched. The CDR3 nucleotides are TGTGCCACCAGTGACACGACAGGGGAGGATGAAAAACTGTTTTTT. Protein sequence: CATSDTTGEDEKLFF.

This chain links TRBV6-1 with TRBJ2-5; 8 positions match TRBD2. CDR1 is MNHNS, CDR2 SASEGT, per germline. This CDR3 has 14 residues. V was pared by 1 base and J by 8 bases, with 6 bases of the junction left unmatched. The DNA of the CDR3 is TGTGCCAGCAGTGAAGGGACTAGCCGGAATACCCAGTACTTC. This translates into CASSEGTSRNTQYF.

CDR3 in amino acids: CASSLEAGNTGELFF. The CDR3 region has the DNA TGTGCCAGCAGCTTAGAGGCGGGGAACACCGGGGAGCTGTTTTTT. The chain has TRBV7-9 and TRBJ2-2; a weak D match, TRBD2 (5 bases). The V end was cut by 1 base, the J end by 1 base, with 7 bases between. Per germline, CDR1 SEHNR and CDR2 FQNEAQ (reference sequence). The CDR3 sequence is 15 residues long. Looking up the rest from reference TRBV7-9 and TRBJ2-2 gives the full variable domain: DTGVSQNPRHKITKRGQNVTFRCDPISEHNRLYWYRQTLGQGPEFLTYFQNEAQLEKSRLLSDRFSAERPKGSFSTLEIQRTEQGDSAMYLCASSLEAGNTGELFFGEGSRLTVL.

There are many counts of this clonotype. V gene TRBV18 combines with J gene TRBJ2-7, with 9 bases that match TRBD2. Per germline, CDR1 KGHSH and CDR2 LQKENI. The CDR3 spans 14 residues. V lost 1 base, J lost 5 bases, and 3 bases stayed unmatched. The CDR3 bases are TGTGCCAGCTCACCACTAGCGGGGGTGGACGAGCAGTACTTC. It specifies CASSPLAGVDEQYF.

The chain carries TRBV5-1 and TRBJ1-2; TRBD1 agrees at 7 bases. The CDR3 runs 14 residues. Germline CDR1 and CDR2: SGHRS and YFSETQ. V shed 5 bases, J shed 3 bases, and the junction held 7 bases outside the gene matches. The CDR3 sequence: CASSRGTADYGYTF. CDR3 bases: TGCGCCAGCAGTAGGGGGACAGCAGACTATGGCTACACCTTC.

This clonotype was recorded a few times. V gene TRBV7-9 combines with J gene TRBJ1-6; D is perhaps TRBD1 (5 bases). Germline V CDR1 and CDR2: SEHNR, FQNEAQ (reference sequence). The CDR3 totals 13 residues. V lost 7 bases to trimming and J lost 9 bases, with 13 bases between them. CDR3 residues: CASNLNTGSPLHF. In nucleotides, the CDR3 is TGTGCCAGCAACCTTAATACAGGTTCACCCCTCCACTTT.

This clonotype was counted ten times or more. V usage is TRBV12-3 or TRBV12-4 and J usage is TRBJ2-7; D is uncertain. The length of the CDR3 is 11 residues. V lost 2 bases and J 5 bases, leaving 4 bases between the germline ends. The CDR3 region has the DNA TGTGCCAGCAGTTTATCTCACGAGCAGTACTTC. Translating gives CASSLSHEQYF.

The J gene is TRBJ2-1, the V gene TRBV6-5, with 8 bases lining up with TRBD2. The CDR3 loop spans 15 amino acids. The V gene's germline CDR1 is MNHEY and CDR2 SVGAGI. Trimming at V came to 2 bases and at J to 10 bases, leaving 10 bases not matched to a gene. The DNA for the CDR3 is TGTGCCAGCAGTTACAGGCCAGCGGGGGCGGTGGAGCAGTTCTTC. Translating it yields CASSYRPAGAVEQFF.

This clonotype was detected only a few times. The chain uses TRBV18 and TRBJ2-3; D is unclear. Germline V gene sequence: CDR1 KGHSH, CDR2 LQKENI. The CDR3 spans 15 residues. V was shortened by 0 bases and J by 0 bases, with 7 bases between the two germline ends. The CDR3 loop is CASSPPSTSTDTQYF. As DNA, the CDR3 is TGTGCCAGCTCACCACCATCTACTAGCACAGATACGCAGTATTTT.

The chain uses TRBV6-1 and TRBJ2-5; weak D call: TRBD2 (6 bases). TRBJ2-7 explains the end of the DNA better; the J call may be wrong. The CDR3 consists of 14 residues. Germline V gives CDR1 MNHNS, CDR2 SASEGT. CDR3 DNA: TGTGCCAGCAGCCCCGAGGCGGTCGGGGGCGAGCAGTACTTC. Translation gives CASSPEAVGGEQYF.

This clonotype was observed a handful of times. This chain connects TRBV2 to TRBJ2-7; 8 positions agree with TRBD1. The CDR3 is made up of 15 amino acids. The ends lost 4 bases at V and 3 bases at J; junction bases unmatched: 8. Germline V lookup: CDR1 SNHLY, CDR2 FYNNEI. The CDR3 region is CASSAKTGENYEQYF. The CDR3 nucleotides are TGTGCCAGCAGTGCTAAGACAGGGGAAAACTACGAGCAGTACTTC.

The CDR3 here is CASSLGDQTYEQYF. The CDR3 DNA is TGTGCCAGCAGCTTAGGTGATCAGACCTACGAGCAGTACTTC. This chain joins TRBV7-6 and TRBJ2-7; D is unresolved. CDR3 size: 14 residues. Germline V gene lookup returns CDR1 SGHVS and CDR2 FNYEAQ. Trimming removed 1 base from V and 2 bases from J, with 9 bases in between.

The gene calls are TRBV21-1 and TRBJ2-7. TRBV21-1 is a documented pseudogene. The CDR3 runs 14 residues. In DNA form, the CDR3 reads TGTGCCAGGAGTCGTAGGCAAAAAACCTACGAGCAGTACTTC. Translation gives CARSRRQKTYEQYF.

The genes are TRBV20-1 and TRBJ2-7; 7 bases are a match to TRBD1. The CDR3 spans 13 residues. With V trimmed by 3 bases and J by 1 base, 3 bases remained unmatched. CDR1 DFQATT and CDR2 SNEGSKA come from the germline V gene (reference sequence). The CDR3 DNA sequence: TGCAGTGCTAGGGGGACAGTATCCTACGAGCAGTACTTC. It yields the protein CSARGTVSYEQYF.

The chain's CDR3 is CASQAERGTDTQYF. The CDR3 DNA reads TGTGCCAGTCAAGCGGAGCGGGGAACAGATACGCAGTATTTT. The chain combines TRBV6-6 with TRBJ2-3; 7 positions match TRBD2. V dropped 9 bases and J dropped 3; count of bases not matched to a gene: 9. Germline V gene data show CDR1 as MNHNY and CDR2 as SVGAGI (reference sequence). This CDR3 contains 14 residues.

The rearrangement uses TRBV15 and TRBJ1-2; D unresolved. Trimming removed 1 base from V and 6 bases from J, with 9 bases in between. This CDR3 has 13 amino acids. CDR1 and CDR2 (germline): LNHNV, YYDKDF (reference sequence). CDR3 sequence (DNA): TGTGCCACCAGCAGAGGGACGGGAAATGGCTACACCTTC. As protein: CATSRGTGNGYTF.